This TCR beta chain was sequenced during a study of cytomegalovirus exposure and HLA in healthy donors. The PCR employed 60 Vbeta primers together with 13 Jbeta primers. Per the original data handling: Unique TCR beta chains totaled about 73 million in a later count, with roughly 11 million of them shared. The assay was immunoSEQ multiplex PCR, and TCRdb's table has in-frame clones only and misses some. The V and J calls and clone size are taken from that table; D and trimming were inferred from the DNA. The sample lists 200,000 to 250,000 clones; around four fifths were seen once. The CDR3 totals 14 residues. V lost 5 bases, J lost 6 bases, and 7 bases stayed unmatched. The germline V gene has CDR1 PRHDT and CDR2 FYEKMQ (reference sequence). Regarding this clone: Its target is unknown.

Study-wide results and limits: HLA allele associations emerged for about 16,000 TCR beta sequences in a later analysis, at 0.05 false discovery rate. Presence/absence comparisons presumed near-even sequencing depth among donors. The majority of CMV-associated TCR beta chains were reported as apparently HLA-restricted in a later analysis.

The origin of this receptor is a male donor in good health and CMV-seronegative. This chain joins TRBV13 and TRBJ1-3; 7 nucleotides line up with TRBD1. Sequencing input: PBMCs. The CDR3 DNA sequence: TGTGCCAGCAGCCTTCGACAGGGCGTAAACACCATATATTTT. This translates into CASSLRQGVNTIYF.